What follows are 23 T cell receptor beta chains derived from one specimen sequenced in a study of early T cells in non-severe SARS-CoV-2 infection. MiXCR, run by TCRdb on the 5' RACE reads, gives a single entry per CDR3 protein. The sample comprises about 11,000 distinct CDR3 sequences, approximately 4.4% of which are singletons, and 9.9% rests with the top ten. Material for sequencing was whole blood. The receptors here all came from an adult who was a healthcare worker with PCR-confirmed SARS-CoV-2 infection or an uninfected control (not recorded which).

Many counts were recorded for this clonotype. This chain connects TRBV9 to TRBJ2-3; unclear D gene. The CDR3 totals 15 residues. The germline V gene encodes CDR1 SGDLS and CDR2 YYNGEE. V was clipped by 4 bases and J by 4 bases, with 16 bases between them. The CDR3 spells CASSIDTRESDTQYF. CDR3 DNA: TGTGCCAGCAGCATTGACACCCGTGAGTCAGATACGCAGTATTTT.

This clonotype was recorded many times. The rearrangement uses TRBV5-1 and TRBJ2-7; perhaps TRBD1 as D (6 bases). Germline V gene lookup returns CDR1 SGHRS and CDR2 YFSETQ. V was trimmed by 1 base and J by 1 base, leaving 12 bases between them. This CDR3 is 15 amino acids long. CDR3 sequence (DNA): TGCGCCAGCAGCTTGTTAACAGGGCTATCCTACGAGCAGTACTTC. Translation gives CASSLLTGLSYEQYF.

This clonotype was seen many times. The rearrangement uses TRBV9 and TRBJ2-3; D might be TRBD2 (6 bases). The germline gives CDR1 SGDLS, CDR2 YYNGEE. The V end was cut by 3 bases, the J end by 0 bases, with 14 bases between. The CDR3 has 16 amino acids. CDR3 coding DNA: TGTGCCAGCAGCGCCCGTGGGGGGACTAGCACAGATACGCAGTATTTT. Translation gives CASSARGGTSTDTQYF.

This clonotype was picked up many times. The rearrangement uses TRBV5-1 and TRBJ2-1; 9 bases are a match to TRBD2. J gave up 10 bases and V 1 base, and 6 bases lay outside the gene matches. Germline CDR1 reads SGHRS; CDR2 reads YFSETQ. The CDR3 sequence is 14 residues long. CDR3 DNA: TGCGCCAGCAGCTTGTTGACTAGCGGAAAAGAGCAGTTCTTC. Protein: CASSLLTSGKEQFF.

This clonotype was seen at least ten times. This chain links TRBV4-2 with TRBJ2-2; TRBD2 aligns across 13 bases. The germline CDR1 and CDR2 sequences are LGHNA and YNFKEQ. The CDR3 contains 17 residues. V was clipped by 4 bases and J by 4 bases; unmatched bases: 6. The CDR3: CASSPAGLAGTTGELFF. DNA for the CDR3: TGTGCCAGCAGCCCAGCGGGACTAGCGGGGACCACCGGGGAGCTGTTTTTT.

In its sample, this clonotype was seen many times. V gene TRBV29-1 combines with J gene TRBJ2-7; a weak D match, TRBD1 (6 bases). The V end lost 6 bases, the J end lost 3 bases, and 9 bases lay between the germline ends. The V gene's germline CDR1 is SQVTM and CDR2 ANQGSEA. This CDR3 spans 11 amino acids. The CDR3 DNA is TGCAGCGTCGGCAGGGGCTACGAGCAGTACTTC. This gives the protein CSVGRGYEQYF.

This clonotype is labeled medium-sized. The V call is TRBV4-2, the J call TRBJ2-1; TRBD2 matches 12 bases. Trimming removed 1 base from V and 5 bases from J; junction bases left unmatched: 0. The CDR3 is made up of 15 amino acids. Germline CDR1 LGHNA, CDR2 YNFKEQ. Here the CDR3 DNA reads TGTGCCAGCAGCCAAGGGACTAGCGGGGACAATGAGCAGTTCTTC. It encodes CASSQGTSGDNEQFF.

The table lists this clonotype with a few counts. This chain uses TRBV11-2 with TRBJ2-7, with TRBD2 matching 11 bases. The CDR3 length is 15 residues. The germline V gene has CDR1 SGHAT and CDR2 FQNNGV. Germline trimming cut 3 bases from V and 7 bases from J; bases unmatched to any gene: 8. The chain's CDR3 is CASSLLAGGPREQYF. DNA of the CDR3: TGTGCCAGCAGCTTGTTAGCGGGGGGGCCGCGGGAGCAGTACTTC.

This clonotype is medium-sized within its sample. V is TRBV19 and J is TRBJ1-4; 7 positions agree with TRBD1. The CDR3 contains 15 residues. Germline V gene lookup returns CDR1 LNHDA and CDR2 SQIVND (reference sequence). V lost 5 bases and J lost 5; bases outside the gene matches: 8. The CDR3 coding sequence is TGTGCCAGTAGTTTGGGGGACAGCTTCAATGAAAAACTGTTTTTT. Protein: CASSLGDSFNEKLFF.

Within the sample, this clonotype is medium-sized. The CDR3: CASMGDYNSPLHF. The CDR3 nucleotides are TGCGCCAGCATGGGGGACTATAATTCACCCCTCCACTTT. The J gene is TRBJ1-6, the V gene TRBV10-1; D perhaps matches TRBD1 (5 bases). From germline, CDR1 is WNHNN and CDR2 SYGVQD (reference sequence). The CDR3 covers 13 residues. V was trimmed by 7 bases and J by 3 bases, leaving 7 bases between them.

The table lists this clonotype with many counts. This rearrangement joins TRBV5-1 to TRBJ1-2; weak D call: TRBD1 (5 bases). CDR3 length equals 15 residues. Germline values: CDR1 SGHRS, CDR2 YFSETQ. The V and J ends lost 6 bases and 2 bases respectively, with 17 bases between them. CDR3 DNA sequence: TGCGCCAGCACCCACAACCGGGACTCCAACTATGGCTACACCTTC. Its protein product is CASTHNRDSNYGYTF. The entire variable domain, with the rest obtained from reference TRBV5-1 and TRBJ1-2, is as follows: KAGVTQTPRYLIKTRGQQVTLSCSPISGHRSVSWYQQTPGQGLQFLFEYFSETQRNKGNFPGRFSGRQFSNSRSEMNVSTLELGDSALYLCASTHNRDSNYGYTFGSGTRLTVV.

This clonotype was seen repeatedly, ten times or more. The V call is TRBV4-3, the J call TRBJ2-3; 11 bases are a match to TRBD2. The V gene end was trimmed by 4 bases and the J gene end by 6 bases; junction bases not matched to a gene: 9. Germline CDR1 reads LGHNA; CDR2 reads YSLEER. This CDR3 is 16 amino acids long. CDR3 in amino acids: CASSRELAGGKDTQYF. CDR3 coding DNA: TGCGCCAGCAGCCGGGAGCTAGCGGGGGGAAAGGATACGCAGTATTTT.

This clonotype was counted many times. This chain connects TRBV10-3 to TRBJ2-3; a weak D match, TRBD1 (6 bases). CDR1 is ENHRY and CDR2 is SYGVKD in the germline V gene. The length of the CDR3 is 14 residues. The ends were cut back, 7 bases at V and 4 bases at J, with 15 bases in the middle. CDR3 nucleotide sequence: TGTGCCATCACCTCGGACAGAGCTTCAGATACGCAGTATTTT. It is translated as CAITSDRASDTQYF.

The gene calls are TRBV20-1 and TRBJ2-7; TRBD1 is a possible D gene (6 bases). The ends were cut back, 4 bases at V and 0 bases at J, with 16 bases in the middle. The germline CDR1 and CDR2 sequences are DFQATT and SNEGSKA (reference sequence). The CDR3 sequence is 15 residues long. This CDR3 reads CSANRGQFSSYEQYF. Here the CDR3 DNA reads TGCAGTGCTAACAGAGGACAGTTCAGCTCCTACGAGCAGTACTTC.

This clonotype appeared many times. This chain connects TRBV10-3 to TRBJ1-1; TRBD1 is a possible D gene (5 bases). Germline loops: CDR1 ENHRY, CDR2 SYGVKD. CDR3 length equals 14 residues. V gave up 3 bases and J gave up 3 bases, with 11 bases separating them. The CDR3 spells CAISDSQGYTEAFF. As DNA, the CDR3 is TGTGCCATCAGTGACTCTCAGGGCTACACTGAAGCTTTCTTT.

This clonotype is medium-sized in the sample. The V call is TRBV5-4, the J call TRBJ2-7, with 10 bases fitting TRBD1. With V trimmed by 3 bases and J by 0 bases, 9 bases remained unmatched. Germline CDR1 is SGHNT and CDR2 is YYREEE (reference sequence). The CDR3 length is 17 residues. The CDR3 region is CASSYSPGTGASYEQYF. CDR3 DNA sequence: TGTGCCAGCAGCTATAGTCCCGGGACAGGGGCCTCCTACGAGCAGTACTTC.

This clonotype was seen repeatedly, ten times or more. The V call is TRBV18, the J call TRBJ1-3; D uncertain. The CDR3 extends over 16 amino acids. Germline-derived CDR1 and CDR2 are KGHSH and LQKENI. V lost 1 base, J lost 0 bases, and 10 bases lay in between. The CDR3 reads CASSPLASRSGNTIYF. CDR3 nucleotides: TGTGCCAGCTCACCACTTGCATCCCGCTCTGGAAACACCATATATTTT.

Judged by abundance, this clonotype is medium-sized. The chain is built from TRBV30 and TRBJ2-3; D is uncertain. The CDR3 loop spans 11 amino acids. The V end was cut by 2 bases, the J end by 6 bases, with 6 bases between. Germline V gene lookup returns CDR1 GTSNPN and CDR2 SVGIG (reference sequence). The CDR3 spells CAWSRPDTQYF. The CDR3 DNA is TGTGCCTGGAGTCGACCCGATACGCAGTATTTT.

This clonotype was detected many times. The chain couples TRBV11-2 to TRBJ2-7; a possible D gene is TRBD1 (8 bases). The CDR3 is made up of 14 amino acids. Per germline, CDR1 SGHAT and CDR2 FQNNGV. The V and J ends lost 3 bases and 7 bases respectively, with 16 bases between them. The CDR3 DNA follows: TGTGCCAGCAGCTTTGGGGGGGGACAGGTGGAGCAGTACTTC. Translating it yields CASSFGGGQVEQYF.

This clonotype has more than one count but fewer than ten. The chain combines TRBV20-1 with TRBJ2-7; 9 nucleotides match TRBD1. The CDR3 sequence is 12 residues long. Trimming took 7 bases from V and 8 from J; bases not matched to a gene: 9. The V gene's germline CDR1 is DFQATT and CDR2 SNEGSKA (reference sequence). The chain's CDR3 is CSGGQGRSKQYF. For the CDR3, the DNA is TGCAGTGGAGGACAGGGGCGAAGCAAGCAGTACTTC.

By share, this clonotype ranks as medium-sized. The chain links TRBV27 to TRBJ2-7; 9 bases map to TRBD1. Trimming cost V 0 bases and J 10 bases; bases outside gene matches: 7. The CDR3 consists of 14 residues. The germline V gene encodes CDR1 MNHEY and CDR2 SMNVEV (reference sequence). Here the CDR3 DNA reads TGTGCCAGCAGTTTATCGATTGGGACAGGGAAACAGTACTTC. This gives the protein CASSLSIGTGKQYF.

In its sample, this clonotype ranks as medium-sized. The chain recombines TRBV30 with TRBJ2-7; D call uncertain. Trimming removed 0 bases at V and 4 bases at J, with 16 bases between. This CDR3 is built from 15 residues. Germline V gene data show CDR1 as GTSNPN and CDR2 as SVGIG (reference sequence). The CDR3, as DNA: TGTGCCTGGAGTGTACGTGACCCAAAAGTTTACGAGCAGTACTTC. This encodes CAWSVRDPKVYEQYF.

The chain combines TRBV6-1 with TRBJ1-5; D gene unclear. The V end lost 3 bases, the J end lost 10 bases, and 7 bases lay between the germline ends. This CDR3 spans 11 amino acids. In germline, CDR1 is MNHNS, CDR2 SASEGT. In DNA, the CDR3 is TGTGCCAGCAGTGACCGGATACCCCAGCATTTT. Amino acid sequence: CASSDRIPQHF.